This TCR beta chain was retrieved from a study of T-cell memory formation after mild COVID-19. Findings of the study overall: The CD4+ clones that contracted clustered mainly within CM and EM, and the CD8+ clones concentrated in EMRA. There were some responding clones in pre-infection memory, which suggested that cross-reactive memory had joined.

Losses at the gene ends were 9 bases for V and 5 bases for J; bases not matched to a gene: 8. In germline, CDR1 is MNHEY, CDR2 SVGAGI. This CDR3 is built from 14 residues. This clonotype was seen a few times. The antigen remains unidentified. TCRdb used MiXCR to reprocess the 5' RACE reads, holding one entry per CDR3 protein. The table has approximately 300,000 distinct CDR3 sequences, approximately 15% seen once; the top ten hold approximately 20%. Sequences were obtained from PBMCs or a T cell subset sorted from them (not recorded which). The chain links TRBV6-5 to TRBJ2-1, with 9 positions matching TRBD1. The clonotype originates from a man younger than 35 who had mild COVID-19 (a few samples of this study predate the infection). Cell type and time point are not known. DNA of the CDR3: TGTGCCAGACGGGGACAGGGTCGTAACAATGAGCAGTTCTTC. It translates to CARRGQGRNNEQFF.